A selection of T cell receptor beta chains follows, all from one sample in a study of cytomegalovirus exposure and HLA in healthy donors. Using immunoSEQ multiplex PCR, the repertoire was profiled, and TCRdb retains in-frame clones only, with some absent. The top ten clones hold roughly 2% of a sample with under 100,000 clones, roughly 80% of them seen once. The sample consisted of PBMCs. The source is a boy between 10 and 17 years old in good health and CMV-seronegative. The CDR3 runs from the conserved cysteine through the conserved F or W. D genes are given only for firm matches. Not every row has a clone size; where given, it reads once, few, many or a size class.

v_gene	j_gene	d_gene	abundance	CDR3aa	CDR3nt
TRBV7-9	TRBJ1-1	TRBD1	-	CASSLGTGDTEAFF	TGTGCCAGCAGCTTAGGGACAGGAGACACTGAAGCTTTCTTT
TRBV28	TRBJ1-4	-	-	CASSLSGEKLFF	TGTGCCAGCAGTTTATCAGGGGAAAAACTGTTTTTT
TRBV19	TRBJ2-1	-	-	CASSIMLGFGRELYNEQFF	TGTGCCAGTAGTATAATGCTTGGGTTTGGTCGGGAACTTTACAATGAGCAGTTCTTC
TRBV5-4	TRBJ2-7	TRBD1	-	CASSFWTGNSYEQYF	TGTGCCAGCAGCTTTTGGACAGGGAATTCCTACGAGCAGTACTTC
TRBV11-2	TRBJ1-6	TRBD1	once	CASSLVGRTGVGDSPLHF	TGTGCCAGCAGCTTAGTCGGTCGGACAGGGGTTGGTGATTCACCCCTCCACTTT
TRBV6-6	TRBJ2-1	TRBD1	-	CASSLETGDLYEQFF	TGTGCCAGCAGTTTGGAGACAGGGGATTTGTATGAGCAGTTCTTC
TRBV7-2	TRBJ2-7	TRBD1	-	CASSLTGSSYEQYF	TGTGCCAGCAGCTTGACAGGGAGCTCCTACGAGCAGTACTTC
TRBV19	TRBJ1-5	-	-	CASSIGQGYNQPQHF	TGTGCCAGTAGTATTGGGCAGGGCTACAATCAGCCCCAGCATTTT
TRBV30	TRBJ1-3	-	-	CAWNGGGGRRSGNTIYF	TGTGCCTGGAATGGAGGGGGGGGTCGTCGCTCTGGAAACACCATATATTTT
TRBV27	TRBJ1-3	-	once	CASSLSRSGNTIYF	TGTGCCAGCAGTTTATCCCGCTCTGGAAACACCATATATTTT
TRBV30	TRBJ2-7	-	-	CAWIRDSNSYEQYF	TGTGCCTGGATCCGGGATTCTAACTCCTACGAGCAGTACTTC
TRBV6-1	TRBJ2-5	-	once	CASSETSQETQYF	TGTGCCAGCAGTGAAACCAGCCAAGAGACCCAGTACTTC
TRBV19	TRBJ1-1	-	few	CASIQGNTEAFF	TGTGCCAGTATTCAGGGGAACACTGAAGCTTTCTTT
TRBV6-6	TRBJ1-5	TRBD1	-	CASSTGQGGNQPQHF	TGTGCCAGCAGTACCGGACAGGGCGGCAATCAGCCCCAGCATTTT
TRBV27	TRBJ1-5	-	once	CASSSSLNQPQHF	TGTGCCAGCAGTTCCTCCTTAAATCAGCCCCAGCATTTT
TRBV7-6	TRBJ2-3	TRBD2	-	CASSLGLASTDTQYF	TGTGCCAGCAGCTTAGGACTAGCATCGACAGATACGCAGTATTTT
TRBV13	TRBJ1-1	-	-	CASSLTVSTEAFF	TGTGCCAGCAGCTTAACGGTGAGCACTGAAGCTTTCTTT
TRBV7-8	TRBJ1-2	-	-	CASSASETDNYGYTF	TGTGCCAGCAGTGCCTCGGAGACAGATAACTATGGCTACACCTTC
TRBV29-1	TRBJ2-6	-	-	CSVRLGAPSEANVLTF	TGCAGCGTTCGTCTGGGGGCTCCCTCTGAGGCCAACGTCCTGACTTTC
TRBV10-1	TRBJ1-2	TRBD1	-	CASMGTGNYGYTF	TGCGCCAGCATGGGGACAGGCAACTATGGCTACACCTTC
TRBV28	TRBJ2-4	TRBD1	-	CASRGTGTGIQYF	TGTGCCAGCCGTGGGACAGGCACGGGCATTCAGTACTTC
TRBV6-1	TRBJ2-7	TRBD1	-	CASSDGTGGYEQYF	TGTGCCAGCAGTGATGGGACAGGGGGCTACGAGCAGTACTTC
TRBV9	TRBJ2-3	-	once	CASSVGRGSTDTQYF	TGTGCCAGCAGCGTAGGCAGGGGAAGCACAGATACGCAGTATTTT
TRBV28	TRBJ2-5	-	-	CASSLLTGNQETQYF	TGTGCCAGCAGTTTGCTTACAGGGAACCAAGAGACCCAGTACTTC
TRBV29-1	TRBJ1-2	TRBD1	-	CSVEDRIEGTGDGYTF	TGCAGCGTTGAAGATCGAATAGAAGGGACAGGAGATGGCTACACCTTC
TRBV29-1	TRBJ2-7	TRBD1	-	CSVQRTGGYEQYF	TGCAGCGTCCAACGGACAGGGGGCTACGAGCAGTACTTC
TRBV25-1	TRBJ1-4	TRBD1	-	CASSESGQFSTDEKLFF	TGTGCCAGCAGTGAATCGGGACAGTTCTCAACTGATGAAAAACTGTTTTTT
TRBV11-1	TRBJ1-1	-	few	CASSLSPTRWDTEAFF	TGTGCCAGCAGCTTATCCCCGACAAGGTGGGACACTGAAGCTTTCTTT
TRBV15	TRBJ1-5	-	few	CATSRDRSQPQHF	TGTGCCACCAGCAGAGATCGTAGTCAGCCCCAGCATTTT
TRBV7-9	TRBJ1-2	TRBD1	-	CASSRQGQLRYGYTF	TGTGCCAGCAGCCGACAGGGACAGCTACGCTATGGCTACACCTTC
TRBV30	TRBJ2-7	TRBD2	-	CARTSGGHEQYF	TGTGCCAGGACTAGCGGGGGACACGAGCAGTACTTC
TRBV5-4	TRBJ1-1	-	-	CASRGLYTEAFF	TGTGCCAGCAGGGGACTGTACACTGAAGCTTTCTTT
TRBV19	TRBJ1-5	TRBD1	-	CASGTGVYQPQHF	TGTGCCAGTGGGACAGGGGTCTATCAGCCCCAGCATTTT
TRBV19	TRBJ1-2	-	-	CASQPGDYGYTF	TGTGCCAGTCAGCCGGGGGACTATGGCTACACCTTC
TRBV4-3	TRBJ2-1	-	-	CASSQDLTAQFF	TGCGCCAGCAGCCAAGATCTCACAGCCCAGTTCTTC
TRBV7-2	TRBJ2-7	-	-	CASSWSMAYEQYF	TGTGCCAGCAGCTGGTCGATGGCTTACGAGCAGTACTTC
TRBV4-3	TRBJ1-5	-	-	CASSQDGGRNQPQHF	TGCGCCAGCAGCCAAGATGGAGGTCGCAATCAGCCCCAGCATTTT
TRBV19	TRBJ2-1	TRBD1	-	CASSYGQGVNEQFF	TGTGCCAGTAGCTACGGACAGGGCGTCAATGAGCAGTTCTTC
TRBV6-6	TRBJ2-5	-	-	CASSPPPGETQYF	TGTGCCAGCAGCCCCCCCCCAGGGGAGACCCAGTACTTC
TRBV28	TRBJ1-5	TRBD1	-	CASSRTGGYQPQHF	TGTGCCAGCAGCAGAACAGGGGGATATCAGCCCCAGCATTTT
TRBV30	TRBJ2-7	TRBD1	-	CAWSPGQGSEQYF	TGTGCCTGGAGTCCGGGACAGGGGAGCGAGCAGTACTTC
TRBV27	TRBJ1-5	TRBD1	-	CASSLSGQAQHF	TGTGCCAGCAGTTTATCAGGACAGGCCCAGCATTTT
TRBV6-5	TRBJ1-2	TRBD1	-	CATRISRGYGYTF	TGTGCCACCCGGATTAGCAGGGGGTACGGCTACACCTTC
TRBV2	TRBJ2-3	-	-	CASRAGTNTDTQYF	TGTGCCAGCAGGGCCGGGACAAACACAGATACGCAGTATTTT
TRBV29-1	TRBJ2-2	-	few	CSVVGRDTGELFF	TGCAGCGTTGTGGGCAGGGATACCGGGGAGCTGTTTTTT
TRBV9	TRBJ2-7	-	-	CASSQTDRSPYEQYF	TGTGCCAGCAGCCAGACCGACAGGTCCCCTTACGAGCAGTACTTC
TRBV6-1	TRBJ1-1	-	-	CASSAQGGLEAFF	TGTGCCAGCAGTGCTCAGGGAGGGCTTGAGGCTTTCTTT
TRBV6-5	TRBJ1-2	-	-	CASSYSTGANYGYTF	TGTGCCAGCAGTTACTCCACTGGAGCTAACTATGGCTACACCTTC
TRBV7-2	TRBJ1-6	TRBD1	-	CASSSPTGNSPLHF	TGTGCCAGCAGCTCCCCGACAGGGAATTCACCCCTCCACTTT
TRBV27	TRBJ1-1	-	-	CASSPTGLNTEAFF	TGTGCCAGCAGTCCCACAGGGCTGAACACTGAAGCTTTCTTT
TRBV6-4	TRBJ2-1	-	-	CASSDQWTAGNEQFF	TGTGCCAGCAGTGACCAATGGACAGCGGGGAATGAGCAGTTCTTC
TRBV12-5	TRBJ1-2	-	-	CASGLNREGGYTF	TGTGCTAGTGGCCTCAACAGGGAAGGTGGCTACACCTTC
TRBV4-1	TRBJ2-7	TRBD2	-	CASSQGLAGDLSYEQYF	TGCGCCAGCAGCCAAGGACTAGCGGGGGACCTCTCCTACGAGCAGTACTTC